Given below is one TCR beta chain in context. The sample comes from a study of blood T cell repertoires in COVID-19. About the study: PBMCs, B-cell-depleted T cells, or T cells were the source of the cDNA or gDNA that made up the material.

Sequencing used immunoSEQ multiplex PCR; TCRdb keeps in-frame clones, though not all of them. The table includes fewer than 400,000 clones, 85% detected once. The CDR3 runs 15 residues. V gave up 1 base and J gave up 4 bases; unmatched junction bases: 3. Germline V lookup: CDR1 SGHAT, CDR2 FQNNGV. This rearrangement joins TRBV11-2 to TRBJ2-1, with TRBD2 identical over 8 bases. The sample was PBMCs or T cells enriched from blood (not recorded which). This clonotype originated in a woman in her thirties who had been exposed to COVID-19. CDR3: CASSLVAGIYNEQFF. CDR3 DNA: TGTGCCAGCAGCTTAGTAGCGGGGATATACAATGAGCAGTTCTTC.